This T cell receptor (beta chain) stems from a study of T cell changes during pregnancy in multiple sclerosis. Germline V gene sequence: CDR1 SSHAT, CDR2 FNYEAQ (reference sequence). This CDR3 has 14 residues. The V end was cut by 5 bases, the J end by 3 bases, with 13 bases between. Sequencing used immunoSEQ multiplex PCR; TCRdb keeps in-frame clones, though not all of them. The sample holds approximately 60,000 clones, approximately 93% seen once. This clone was counted a single time. The J gene is TRBJ2-5, the V gene TRBV7-7, with TRBD1 as a possible D gene (6 bases). The sample was CD8+ T cells from peripheral blood mononuclear cells, taken in the second trimester of pregnancy. This TCR derives from a female donor with multiple sclerosis, enrolled in a pregnancy study. This CDR3 reads CASSKGQIEETQYF. In DNA form, the CDR3 reads TGTGCCAGCAGCAAAGGACAGATCGAAGAGACCCAGTACTTC.